This is a list of T cell receptor beta chains from one sample in a study of cytomegalovirus exposure and HLA in healthy donors. Clones were read by immunoSEQ multiplex PCR, and TCRdb kept only the in-frame ones, dropping some. The sample's table shows about 47,000 clones. What was sequenced was PBMCs. Receptor source: a male donor in good health and CMV-seronegative. CDR3s include the opening cysteine and the closing phenylalanine or tryptophan. D genes are given only for firm matches.

j_gene: TRBJ2-7; d_gene: NA; v_gene: TRBV2; len: 12; CDR3aa: CASQRHTNEQYF; CDR3nt: TGTGCCAGCCAGAGACACACCAACGAGCAGTACTTC
j_gene: TRBJ1-2; d_gene: NA; v_gene: TRBV7-2; len: 13; CDR3aa: CASGGLNNYGYTF; CDR3nt: TGTGCCAGCGGAGGGTTGAATAACTATGGCTACACCTTC
j_gene: TRBJ1-4; d_gene: NA; v_gene: TRBV7-9; len: 12; CDR3aa: CASSLAAEKLFF; CDR3nt: TGTGCCAGCAGCTTAGCGGCAGAAAAACTGTTTTTT
j_gene: TRBJ2-7; d_gene: TRBD2; v_gene: TRBV6-6; len: 15; CDR3aa: CASSPRLAASYEQYF; CDR3nt: TGTGCCAGCAGTCCAAGACTAGCGGCTTCCTACGAGCAGTACTTC
j_gene: TRBJ2-7; d_gene: TRBD1; v_gene: TRBV7-9; len: 16; CDR3aa: CASSLADRDSLYEQYF; CDR3nt: TGTGCCAGCAGCTTAGCCGATCGGGACAGCCTTTACGAGCAGTACTTC
j_gene: TRBJ2-2; d_gene: TRBD1; v_gene: TRBV30; len: 15; CDR3aa: CAWNRPTGVHGELFF; CDR3nt: TGTGCCTGGAACCGACCCACAGGGGTGCACGGAGAGCTGTTTTTT
j_gene: TRBJ2-5; d_gene: TRBD2; v_gene: TRBV5-6; len: 19; CDR3aa: CASSLAYNSGGHPIETQYF; CDR3nt: TGTGCCAGCAGCTTGGCCTACAATAGCGGGGGCCACCCCATTGAGACCCAGTACTTC
j_gene: TRBJ2-3; d_gene: NA; v_gene: TRBV6-5; len: 15; CDR3aa: CASSYSMPGTDTQYF; CDR3nt: TGTGCCAGCAGTTACTCGATGCCAGGGACAGATACGCAGTATTTT
j_gene: TRBJ1-4; d_gene: NA; v_gene: TRBV30; len: 15; CDR3aa: CAWSSDGASNEKLFF; CDR3nt: TGTGCCTGGAGTAGTGACGGAGCCTCTAATGAAAAACTGTTTTTT
j_gene: TRBJ2-1; d_gene: TRBD2; v_gene: TRBV19; len: 16; CDR3aa: CASSKRTSRDYNEQFF; CDR3nt: TGTGCCAGTAGTAAAAGGACTAGCCGGGACTACAATGAGCAGTTCTTC
j_gene: TRBJ2-7; d_gene: TRBD2; v_gene: TRBV13; len: 15; CDR3aa: CASSSKAGVSYEQYF; CDR3nt: TGTGCCAGCAGCTCGAAAGCGGGGGTATCCTACGAGCAGTACTTC
j_gene: TRBJ1-1; d_gene: NA; v_gene: TRBV15; len: 15; CDR3aa: CATSRDLSGSTEAFF; CDR3nt: TGTGCCACCAGCAGAGATCTGAGTGGGAGCACTGAAGCTTTCTTT
j_gene: TRBJ2-7; d_gene: TRBD1; v_gene: TRBV5-1; len: 16; CDR3aa: CASSLAEDRGSYEQYF; CDR3nt: TGCGCCAGCAGCTTGGCCGAGGACAGGGGATCCTACGAGCAGTACTTC
j_gene: TRBJ2-1; d_gene: NA; v_gene: TRBV27; len: 14; CDR3aa: CASTHRAGYNEQFF; CDR3nt: TGTGCCAGCACTCACAGGGCAGGGTACAATGAGCAGTTCTTC
j_gene: TRBJ1-5; d_gene: NA; v_gene: TRBV19; len: 13; CDR3aa: CASSPQDSQPQHF; CDR3nt: TGTGCCAGTAGCCCCCAAGACAGTCAGCCCCAGCATTTT
j_gene: TRBJ1-2; d_gene: TRBD1; v_gene: TRBV29-1; len: 13; CDR3aa: CSVVTGANYGYTF; CDR3nt: TGCAGCGTTGTGACAGGGGCGAACTATGGCTACACCTTC
j_gene: TRBJ2-7; d_gene: NA; v_gene: TRBV5-1; len: 14; CDR3aa: CASSPMDNSYEQYF; CDR3nt: TGCGCCAGCAGCCCCATGGACAACTCCTACGAGCAGTACTTC
j_gene: TRBJ1-4; d_gene: NA; v_gene: TRBV10-3; len: 14; CDR3aa: CAIISRTTNEKLFF; CDR3nt: TGTGCCATCATTAGCCGCACAACTAATGAAAAACTGTTTTTT
j_gene: TRBJ2-3; d_gene: TRBD2; v_gene: TRBV5-1; len: 17; CDR3aa: CASKVRPAGASTDTQYF; CDR3nt: TGCGCCAGCAAGGTGCGCCCAGCGGGGGCCAGCACAGATACGCAGTATTTT
j_gene: TRBJ2-2; d_gene: TRBD1; v_gene: TRBV7-2; len: 15; CDR3aa: CASRPGTGNTGELFF; CDR3nt: TGTGCCAGCAGACCCGGGACAGGGAACACCGGGGAGCTGTTTTTT
j_gene: TRBJ1-1; d_gene: NA; v_gene: TRBV6-5; len: 13; CDR3aa: CASSQGLGTEAFF; CDR3nt: TGTGCCAGTAGCCAGGGTCTGGGAACTGAAGCTTTCTTT
j_gene: TRBJ1-1; d_gene: TRBD1; v_gene: TRBV6-1; len: 13; CDR3aa: CASRDPGGTEAFF; CDR3nt: TGTGCCAGCAGAGATCCAGGGGGTACTGAAGCTTTCTTT
j_gene: TRBJ2-7; d_gene: TRBD2; v_gene: TRBV4-1; len: 16; CDR3aa: CASSLSGGPTGHEQYF; CDR3nt: TGCGCCAGCAGCCTTAGCGGGGGGCCTACAGGCCACGAGCAGTACTTC
j_gene: TRBJ2-7; d_gene: TRBD1; v_gene: TRBV5-5; len: 16; CDR3aa: CASSLAGRGQEYEQYF; CDR3nt: TGTGCCAGCAGCTTGGCAGGCAGGGGGCAAGAGTACGAGCAGTACTTC
j_gene: TRBJ1-1; d_gene: NA; v_gene: TRBV6-5; len: 11; CDR3aa: CASRYDWEAFF; CDR3nt: TGTGCCAGCAGATACGACTGGGAAGCTTTCTTT
j_gene: TRBJ1-3; d_gene: NA; v_gene: TRBV19; len: 14; CDR3aa: CASNLGGSGNTIYF; CDR3nt: TGTGCCAGTAATCTCGGGGGCTCTGGAAACACCATATATTTT
j_gene: TRBJ2-3; d_gene: NA; v_gene: TRBV27; len: 14; CDR3aa: CASSLGQFTDTQYF; CDR3nt: TGTGCCAGCAGTTTAGGTCAGTTCACAGATACGCAGTATTTT
j_gene: TRBJ2-7; d_gene: NA; v_gene: TRBV15; len: 15; CDR3aa: CATSRDKQGGYEQYF; CDR3nt: TGTGCCACCAGCAGAGATAAGCAGGGTGGCTACGAGCAGTACTTC
j_gene: TRBJ1-1; d_gene: NA; v_gene: TRBV7-3; len: 13; CDR3aa: CASSWSGNTEAFF; CDR3nt: TGTGCCAGCAGCTGGTCGGGGAACACTGAAGCTTTCTTT
j_gene: TRBJ1-1; d_gene: NA; v_gene: TRBV29-1; len: 15; CDR3aa: CSGGGTVDGNTEAFF; CDR3nt: TGCAGCGGGGGGGGAACAGTGGATGGAAACACTGAAGCTTTCTTT
j_gene: TRBJ1-2; d_gene: NA; v_gene: TRBV4-2; len: 16; CDR3aa: CASSQDGGRASVGYTF; CDR3nt: TGTGCCAGCAGCCAAGATGGGGGCAGGGCGTCGGTTGGCTACACCTTC
j_gene: TRBJ2-7; d_gene: NA; v_gene: TRBV4-3; len: 15; CDR3aa: CASSQSVAQAYEQYF; CDR3nt: TGCGCCAGCAGCCAGTCCGTGGCCCAGGCTTACGAGCAGTACTTC
j_gene: TRBJ2-7; d_gene: TRBD1; v_gene: TRBV23-1; len: 14; CDR3aa: CASVSGTGDYEQYF; CDR3nt: TGCGCCAGCGTTTCCGGGACAGGGGACTACGAGCAGTACTTC
j_gene: TRBJ1-4; d_gene: TRBD1; v_gene: TRBV16; len: 13; CDR3aa: CASSQLAGGKLFF; CDR3nt: TGTGCCAGCAGCCAATTGGCAGGGGGGAAACTGTTTTTT
j_gene: TRBJ2-7; d_gene: NA; v_gene: TRBV11-2; len: 15; CDR3aa: CASSSLPGMAYEQYF; CDR3nt: TGTGCCAGCAGCTCCCTTCCAGGGATGGCCTACGAGCAGTACTTC
j_gene: TRBJ1-2; d_gene: NA; v_gene: TRBV5-4; len: 13; CDR3aa: CASSLSANYGYTF; CDR3nt: TGTGCCAGCAGCTTGTCAGCTAACTATGGCTACACCTTC
j_gene: TRBJ1-1; d_gene: NA; v_gene: TRBV6-6; len: 13; CDR3aa: CASNNPGNTEAFF; CDR3nt: TGTGCCAGCAACAACCCGGGAAACACTGAAGCTTTCTTT
j_gene: TRBJ1-1; d_gene: NA; v_gene: TRBV18; len: 15; CDR3aa: CASSPPGPSNTEAFF; CDR3nt: TGTGCCAGCTCACCACCGGGGCCCTCGAACACTGAAGCTTTCTTT
j_gene: TRBJ1-5; d_gene: NA; v_gene: TRBV30; len: 13; CDR3aa: CAWSGQSNQPQHF; CDR3nt: TGTGCCTGGAGTGGACAGAGCAATCAGCCCCAGCATTTT
j_gene: TRBJ1-4; d_gene: NA; v_gene: TRBV5-1; len: 15; CDR3aa: CASSFGGTTNEKLFF; CDR3nt: TGCGCCAGCAGCTTCGGCGGGACTACTAATGAAAAACTGTTTTTT
j_gene: TRBJ1-2; d_gene: TRBD1; v_gene: TRBV4-3; len: 18; CDR3aa: CASSQQTSFDRGPKGYTF; CDR3nt: TGCGCCAGCAGCCAACAAACTTCCTTTGACAGGGGCCCGAAGGGCTACACCTTC
j_gene: TRBJ1-5; d_gene: NA; v_gene: TRBV30; len: 13; CDR3aa: CAWSVNQGRPQHF; CDR3nt: TGTGCCTGGAGTGTGAATCAGGGGAGGCCCCAGCATTTT
j_gene: TRBJ1-6; d_gene: NA; v_gene: TRBV6-5; len: 14; CDR3aa: CASTPVPGNSPLHF; CDR3nt: TGTGCCAGCACGCCAGTTCCAGGGAACTCACCCCTCCACTTT
j_gene: TRBJ2-3; d_gene: NA; v_gene: TRBV19; len: 14; CDR3aa: CASRPGVLSDTQYF; CDR3nt: TGTGCCAGTAGACCAGGGGTCCTGTCGGATACGCAGTATTTT
j_gene: TRBJ2-1; d_gene: TRBD2; v_gene: TRBV6-5; len: 13; CDR3aa: CASKRGGGNEQFF; CDR3nt: TGTGCCAGCAAGCGGGGCGGGGGCAATGAGCAGTTCTTC
j_gene: TRBJ2-3; d_gene: NA; v_gene: TRBV25-1; len: 16; CDR3aa: CASSAQYLTGTDTQYF; CDR3nt: TGTGCCAGCAGTGCGCAGTACTTGACTGGCACAGATACGCAGTATTTT
j_gene: TRBJ1-5; d_gene: TRBD1; v_gene: TRBV18; len: 18; CDR3aa: CASSPDALRTGLNQPQHF; CDR3nt: TGTGCCAGCTCACCGGATGCCCTAAGGACAGGGCTCAATCAGCCCCAGCATTTT
j_gene: TRBJ2-5; d_gene: TRBD1; v_gene: TRBV9; len: 16; CDR3aa: CASSVSGQGAWETQYF; CDR3nt: TGTGCCAGCAGCGTATCCGGACAGGGGGCATGGGAGACCCAGTACTTC
j_gene: TRBJ1-2; d_gene: TRBD1; v_gene: TRBV19; len: 14; CDR3aa: CASSRSQGDYGYTF; CDR3nt: TGTGCCAGTAGTCGGAGCCAGGGGGACTATGGCTACACCTTC
j_gene: TRBJ1-1; d_gene: NA; v_gene: TRBV15; len: 13; CDR3aa: CATSRELNTEAFF; CDR3nt: TGTGCCACCAGCAGGGAGCTGAACACTGAAGCTTTCTTT
j_gene: TRBJ2-5; d_gene: NA; v_gene: TRBV30; len: 13; CDR3aa: CAWSRQVRETQYF; CDR3nt: TGTGCCTGGAGTCGACAGGTCAGGGAGACCCAGTACTTC